These 7 T cell receptor beta chains were sequenced from one sample in a study of graft-versus-host responses after intestinal transplantation. The data were produced by immunoSEQ multiplex PCR, yet TCRdb's version contains in-frame clones alone and is incomplete. The sample includes about 120,000 clones, about nine tenths seen only once; the top ten take approximately 0.18%. These receptors' antigens are unknown. Sequences were derived from unstimulated CD4+ T cells sorted from spleen or lymph node cells, sampled before intestinal transplant. The receptors were sampled from a human donor who received an intestinal transplant.

This clone has more than one count but fewer than ten. V is TRBV4-3 and J is TRBJ2-3; TRBD2 aligns across 14 bases. The V segment lost 4 bases and the J segment 2 bases; nucleotides outside the gene matches: 8. In germline, CDR1 is LGHNA, CDR2 YSLEER. The CDR3 totals 18 residues. In DNA, the CDR3 is TGCGCCAGCAGCCCCCTACTGACTAGCGGGGGGGACACAGATACGCAGTATTTT. This translates into CASSPLLTSGGDTDTQYF.

V is TRBV27 and J is TRBJ2-1; 12 bases are a match to TRBD2. The J segment lost 3 bases and the V segment lost 5 bases, leaving 5 bases of the junction unmatched. Germline CDR1 reads MNHEY; CDR2 reads SMNVEV (reference sequence). The CDR3 is 16 residues long. The chain's CDR3 is CASSIPGLAGYNEQFF. As DNA, the CDR3 is TGTGCCAGCAGTATCCCGGGACTAGCGGGCTACAATGAGCAGTTCTTC.

The chain combines TRBV7-9 with TRBJ2-7; TRBD1 aligns across 7 bases. Germline values: CDR1 SEHNR, CDR2 FQNEAQ (reference sequence). Trimming at V came to 5 bases and at J to 3 bases, leaving 7 bases not matched to a gene. There are 14 residues in the CDR3. The CDR3 DNA reads TGTGCCAGCAGCCCAGGACAGGTGATCTACGAGCAGTACTTC. It is translated as CASSPGQVIYEQYF.

The chain recombines TRBV27 with TRBJ2-7, with a weak D call TRBD1 (7 bases). Between the trimmed V and J ends, which lost 1 base and 3 bases, there was a span of 13 bases. Germline CDR1 reads MNHEY; CDR2 reads SMNVEV (reference sequence). CDR3 size: 15 residues. Here the CDR3 reads CASSLLGQGGYEQYF. In DNA form, the CDR3 reads TGTGCCAGCAGTTTATTAGGCCAGGGGGGCTACGAGCAGTACTTC.

The V and J genes are TRBV10-2 and TRBJ1-5; possibly TRBD1 for D (5 bases). V lost 9 bases, J lost 5 bases, and 14 bases lay in between. CDR1 and CDR2 from the germline V gene are WSHSY and SAAADI. The CDR3 covers 13 residues. The CDR3 sequence is CASTRRADQPQHF. The DNA of the CDR3 is TGCGCCAGTACTCGCAGGGCCGATCAGCCCCAGCATTTT.

V usage is TRBV7-8 and J usage is TRBJ2-2; TRBD2 might be the D (6 bases). V gave up 5 bases and J gave up 6 bases, with 16 bases separating them. CDR1 is SGHVS, CDR2 FQNEAQ, per germline. This CDR3 region has 15 residues. The CDR3 reads CASSARGGDPGELFF. CDR3 nucleotides: TGTGCCAGCAGCGCCCGGGGCGGGGACCCCGGGGAGCTGTTTTTT.

About this clone: Different DNA sequences within this sample yield the same CDR3. This sequence joins TRBV30 and TRBJ2-5, with 8 bases that match TRBD2. Trimming cost V 1 base and J 4 bases; bases outside gene matches: 5. The CDR3 has 14 residues. Germline V gives CDR1 GTSNPN, CDR2 SVGIG (reference sequence). In DNA form, the CDR3 reads TGTGCCTGGAGTGGCGGGCTAGCGGGAGAGACCCAGTACTTC. Protein sequence: CAWSGGLAGETQYF.